This T cell receptor (beta chain) was sequenced in a study of blood T cells in healthy people across ages. Across the study: Template switching picked up about one barcoded beta molecule for each two T cells. Whole-study results and caveats: Unknown donor CMV status possibly confounded expanded clonotype changes. Whereas aged donors had fewer naive CD4+ cells, long-lived donors had more of them and higher diversity.

This clonotype came up a few times. Its antigen is still unknown. With 1 base clipped from V and 10 bases from J, the junction kept 8 bases outside the gene matches. This CDR3 has 14 residues. Germline CDR1 SNHLY, CDR2 FYNNEI. Healthy Russian Caucasian donors spanned ages about 6 to 95 years. A J-beta primer mix and a sample-barcoded 5' primer were used in a second PCR of roughly 6 to 12 cycles. MiXCR, applied by TCRdb to the 5' RACE reads, yields one record per CDR3 protein. This sample has 590,000 or so distinct CDR3 sequences, with approximately 30% found just once. The sample was blood. This sequence joins TRBV2 and TRBJ1-1; TRBD1 matches 8 bases. This clonotype was obtained from a woman older than 75 in good health. The CDR3 reads CASSEDRGNRRAFF. As DNA, the CDR3 is TGTGCCAGCAGTGAAGACAGGGGGAATCGAAGAGCTTTCTTT.